This TCR beta chain was identified during a study of CD8+CD57+ T cells in acquired aplastic anemia. As for the study in general: Each DNA sample taken from sorted CD4+ and CD8+ cells came to 3 to 4 ug on average. Study conclusions and caveats: Twenty-nine shared CD8+ CDR3s appeared highly expressed within patients' immunodominant clones. CD8+ Simpson's diversity showed no significant patient-control difference.

This clonotype was observed at least ten times. Its antigen remains unknown. The CDR3 runs to 15 residues. The germline V and J ends were trimmed by 4 bases and 5 bases, with 15 bases remaining between them. Germline V lookup: CDR1 SGHTS, CDR2 YDEGEE. TCR beta VDJ and CDR3 profiles were obtained from a genomic DNA template. TCRdb reanalysed the reads using MiXCR and keeps one entry per CDR3 protein. The sample lists around 180,000 distinct CDR3 sequences, less than 50% occurring once. It was patients with CD8+CD57+ cell expansion by flow cytometry who were chosen for sequencing. The cohort consisted entirely of patients having severe acquired aplastic anemia.

This TCR was recovered from a human donor with aplastic anemia. This chain connects TRBV5-8 to TRBJ1-4, with D possibly TRBD1 on 6 matching bases. The sequencing sample was made of sorted CD4+, CD8+, or CD8+CD57+ T cells (not recorded which) from PBMCs. CDR3 residues: CASSGKTGPNEKLFF. CDR3 sequence (DNA): TGTGCCAGCAGCGGGAAGACAGGACCAAATGAAAAACTGTTTTTT.